The 7 T cell receptor beta chains given below trace back to one sample, sequenced in a study of spatial heterogeneity in lung cancer. TCRdb reanalysed the 5' RACE reads using MiXCR and keeps one entry per CDR3 protein. The data hold some 85,000 distinct CDR3 sequences, with about 20% observed a single time. Specified time point: sample taken at primary tumor resection. Extraction of whole RNA from tumor, nontumor lung or frozen PBMC preceded unsorted sequencing. The starting material was PBMCs, obtained at surgery. These receptors were taken from a male donor with early-stage non-small cell lung cancer.

The V call is TRBV7-9, the J call TRBJ1-5, with no clear D. Trimming took off 1 base at V and 3 bases at J, with 7 bases between the two ends. Germline CDR1 SEHNR, CDR2 FQNEAQ (reference sequence). The CDR3 runs 14 residues. Here the CDR3 reads CASSLEWNNQPQHF. CDR3 nucleotides: TGTGCCAGCAGCTTAGAGTGGAACAATCAGCCCCAGCATTTT.

This clonotype has more than one count but fewer than ten. The CDR3 spells CASSEQGSTGANVLTF. DNA of the CDR3: TGTGCCAGCAGCGAACAGGGGAGCACTGGGGCCAACGTCCTGACTTTC. V is TRBV25-1 and J is TRBJ2-6, with 7 bases matching TRBD1. Germline CDR1 is MGHDK and CDR2 is SYGVNS. The length of the CDR3 is 16 residues. The ends lost 6 bases at V and 2 bases at J; junction bases unmatched: 7.

This clonotype was counted between two and nine times. This chain connects TRBV11-3 to TRBJ1-1; 7 nucleotides align to TRBD1. Germline V gives CDR1 SGHNT, CDR2 YENEEA. Unmatched junction bases numbered 4, after V lost 6 bases and J lost 0 bases. This CDR3 has 14 amino acids. The CDR3 protein is CASRSGTVNTEAFF. As DNA, the CDR3 is TGTGCCAGCAGGTCCGGGACAGTGAACACTGAAGCTTTCTTT.

This clonotype showed up many times. The chain is built from TRBV7-2 and TRBJ2-1; 8 nucleotides agree with TRBD2. The V segment lost 1 base and the J segment 4 bases; nucleotides outside the gene matches: 21. CDR1 and CDR2 (germline): SGHTA, FQGNSA. The CDR3 is 21 residues long. This chain's CDR3 is CASSLVSSGDTFGSLYNEQFF. CDR3 sequence (DNA): TGTGCCAGCAGCTTAGTGAGTAGCGGGGACACGTTTGGCAGTTTGTACAATGAGCAGTTCTTC.

This clonotype was seen at least ten times. The genes are TRBV19 and TRBJ2-7; the D gene could be TRBD1 or TRBD2 (5 bases each). Between the trimmed V and J ends, which lost 3 bases and 3 bases, there was a span of 6 bases. The V gene's germline CDR1 is LNHDA and CDR2 SQIVND (reference sequence). The CDR3 totals 12 residues. CDR3 DNA: TGTGCCAGTAGTATGGGGGACTACGAGCAGTACTTC. Translating it yields CASSMGDYEQYF.

Only a few counts were recorded for this clonotype. The V and J genes are TRBV7-2 and TRBJ2-7, with no clear D. The germline V gene has CDR1 SGHTA and CDR2 FQGNSA. V gave up 4 bases and J gave up 3 bases, with 4 bases separating them. The CDR3 is made up of 11 amino acids. The CDR3 DNA reads as TGTGCCAGCAGCTCTTACTACGAGCAGTACTTC. It codes for CASSSYYEQYF.

This chain uses TRBV18 with TRBJ1-3; D is uncertain. Trimming left V 2 bases short and J 0 bases short, with 8 bases between. The CDR3 is made up of 15 amino acids. Germline V gene data show CDR1 as KGHSH and CDR2 as LQKENI. The CDR3 loop reads CASSPGSISGNTIYF. CDR3 DNA sequence: TGTGCCAGCTCACCAGGCAGCATCTCTGGAAACACCATATATTTT.